A single sample gave rise to the 10 T cell receptor beta chains below, sequenced in a study of control samples from healthy donors and cancer patients (dated by TCRdb to the early 2020s). The library was obtained by the immunoSEQ multiplex PCR assay. In its TCRdb copy, this immuneACCESS table keeps in-frame sequences only and misses some clones. Where compared with another copy, unresolved V genes explain less than half of these, and the others have no known cause. Across this sample there are approximately 94,000 clones, with around 87% seen only once. Of the sample, around 1.3% is held by the ten largest clones. The sequenced material came from blood. The receptors stem from a woman in her 50s in good health.

The chain carries TRBV9 and TRBJ2-1; 7 bases are shared with TRBD2. V lost 0 bases, J lost 7 bases, and 10 bases stayed unmatched. This CDR3 comprises 16 residues. Germline V gene data show CDR1 as SGDLS and CDR2 as YYNGEE. The CDR3 sequence: CASSVAAGVGWNEQFF. The CDR3 bases are TGTGCCAGCAGCGTAGCTGCGGGAGTGGGGTGGAATGAGCAGTTCTTC.

The gene calls are TRBV5-1 and TRBJ2-1; TRBD2 might be the D (5 bases). V was pared by 3 bases and J by 0 bases, with 13 bases between. In germline, CDR1 is SGHRS, CDR2 YFSETQ. This CDR3 contains 16 residues. The CDR3 here is CASSSPGVSSYNEQFF. Written as DNA, the CDR3 is TGCGCCAGCAGCTCGCCCGGGGTTAGCTCCTACAATGAGCAGTTCTTC.

The DNA of the CDR3 is TGTGCCAGCAGCTTACGGGGTACAGGGCCTGAAGCTTTCTTT. Its translation is CASSLRGTGPEAFF. The gene calls are TRBV7-2 and TRBJ1-1, with D maybe TRBD1 (6 bases). The CDR3 has 14 amino acids. V gave up 2 bases and J gave up 6 bases, with 13 bases separating them. CDR1 and CDR2 from the germline V gene are SGHTA and FQGNSA.

This rearrangement joins TRBV6-5 to TRBJ1-6, with 8 bases matching TRBD1. V dropped 5 bases and J dropped 7; count of bases not matched to a gene: 1. Germline V gene lookup returns CDR1 MNHEY and CDR2 SVGAGI. The CDR3 sequence is 13 residues long. The CDR3 reads CASSRTGNSPLHF. In DNA, the CDR3 is TGTGCCAGCAGTCGGACAGGGAATTCACCCCTCCACTTT.

The V call is TRBV19, the J call TRBJ1-1, with D uncertain. Germline V gene data show CDR1 as LNHDA and CDR2 as SQIVND (reference sequence). V was pared by 0 bases and J by 3 bases, with 8 bases between. The CDR3 spans 14 residues. The CDR3 region is CASSIEGGYTEAFF. The CDR3 DNA reads TGTGCCAGTAGTATAGAGGGTGGGTACACTGAAGCTTTCTTT.

The J gene is TRBJ2-5, the V gene TRBV5-5, with D possibly being TRBD1 (6 bases). The V end was cut by 4 bases, the J end by 5 bases, with 9 bases between. The CDR3 has 12 residues. Germline CDR1 is SGHKS and CDR2 is YYEKEE (reference sequence). The CDR3 region is CASSIQGETQYF. The CDR3 coding sequence is TGTGCCAGCAGCATCCAGGGGGAGACCCAGTACTTC.

The chain carries TRBV19 and TRBJ2-5; 8 positions agree with TRBD2. Germline CDR1 LNHDA, CDR2 SQIVND (reference sequence). Unmatched junction bases numbered 6, after V lost 6 bases and J lost 3 bases. This CDR3 is 14 amino acids long. CDR3 residues: CASRPRGGEETQYF. The CDR3 DNA is TGTGCCAGTAGGCCCCGGGGGGGGGAAGAGACCCAGTACTTC.

V gene TRBV11-2 combines with J gene TRBJ2-7; possible D gene TRBD2, 5 bases. CDR3 length equals 13 residues. Trimming cost V 2 bases and J 4 bases, with 9 bases left between them. Germline values: CDR1 SGHAT, CDR2 FQNNGV. CDR3 sequence reads: CASSLMREYEQYF. The CDR3, as DNA: TGTGCCAGCAGCTTAATGAGGGAGTACGAGCAGTACTTC.

The J gene is TRBJ2-1, the V gene TRBV29-1, with D tentatively TRBD1 (5 bases). Trimming cost V 6 bases and J 4 bases, with 13 bases left between them. The CDR3 runs to 13 residues. Germline values: CDR1 SQVTM, CDR2 ANQGSEA. CDR3 nucleotides: TGCAGCGTAGCTCCCCGACAGTACAATGAGCAGTTCTTC. It specifies CSVAPRQYNEQFF.

In its sample, this clone was seen once. V is TRBV4-1 and J is TRBJ2-3, with D possibly being TRBD1 or TRBD2 (5 bases each). The germline gives CDR1 MGHRA, CDR2 YSYEKL. Trimming cost V 1 base and J 1 base, with 12 bases left between them. There are 16 residues in the CDR3. The CDR3 reads CASSQVTGRRTDTQYF. CDR3 DNA: TGCGCCAGCAGCCAAGTCACGGGGCGGCGCACAGATACGCAGTATTTT.